Here is one TCR beta chain with its context. Its specificity is not known. Donors consisted of healthy bone marrow donors. These data originate in a study of cytomegalovirus exposure and HLA in healthy donors. The PCR contained 60 Vbeta and 13 Jbeta primers. In the original processing: Unique TCR beta chains totaled roughly 80 million in a later count, with around 12 million of them shared. Sequencing used immunoSEQ multiplex PCR; TCRdb keeps in-frame clones, though not all of them. V, J and clone size are taken as reported in that table, and D and trimming were inferred from the DNA itself. The sample contains around 150,000 clones, roughly 75% of which appear only once. Study results and limitations: According to a later analysis, donors in an Asian-associated ancestry cluster reportedly had fewer N-insertions than the approximately 720-donor mean. It is likely that the observed cluster of highly shared sequence variants was a sequencing artifact.

The clonotype was recovered from a man aged 18 to 29 in good health and CMV-seronegative. Sequenced material: PBMCs.

In nucleotides, the CDR3 is TGTGCCAGCAGCTTCGTGATAGACGAGCAGTACTTC. This encodes CASSFVIDEQYF. This chain uses TRBV5-6 with TRBJ2-7; D call uncertain. Germline CDR1 reads SGHDT; CDR2 reads YYEEEE. This CDR3 is 12 amino acids long. Trimming took 2 bases from V and 5 from J, leaving 8 bases between them.